The rows below give T cell receptor beta chains drawn from one sample of a study of cytomegalovirus exposure and HLA in healthy donors. Data came from immunoSEQ multiplex PCR; TCRdb stores just in-frame clones and leaves some out. The repertoire has over 200,000 clones, roughly 84% of them found once; the top ten carry about 2%. The sequencing sample was made of PBMCs. Receptor source: a woman under 30 in good health and CMV-seropositive. CDR3s include the opening cysteine and the closing phenylalanine or tryptophan. A D gene is named only where the DNA matches it firmly. Expanded clones get a size class; other rows say once, few or many, or leave the size out.

size,V,D,J,CDR3,DNA
-,TRBV7-9,-,TRBJ1-2,CASSLAVSGYGYTF,TGTGCCAGCAGCTTAGCGGTCTCAGGCTATGGCTACACCTTC
once,TRBV4-1,TRBD1,TRBJ1-1,CASSQGEGGMNTEAFF,TGCGCCAGCAGCCAAGGGGAAGGGGGCATGAACACTGAAGCTTTCTTT
-,TRBV5-6,-,TRBJ1-5,CASSRRMTPGHQPQHF,TGTGCCAGCAGTCGAAGGATGACCCCTGGGCATCAGCCCCAGCATTTT
-,TRBV30,-,TRBJ2-2,CAWTPGSGELFF,TGTGCCTGGACCCCGGGGTCCGGGGAGCTGTTTTTT
-,TRBV5-1,-,TRBJ2-2,CASSLDRGTGELFF,TGCGCCAGCAGCCTCGACAGAGGCACCGGGGAGCTGTTTTTT
-,TRBV28,-,TRBJ2-5,CASSRRKETQYF,TGTGCCAGCAGTCGCAGAAAAGAGACCCAGTACTTC
-,TRBV7-9,-,TRBJ1-2,CASSPPGVSYGYTF,TGTGCCAGCAGCCCCCCGGGGGTGAGCTATGGCTACACCTTC
once,TRBV6-6,-,TRBJ2-5,CASSYGYRGETQYF,TGTGCCAGCAGTTACGGATATAGGGGAGAGACCCAGTACTTC
-,TRBV15,TRBD2,TRBJ2-3,CATRSGRSSTDTQYF,TGTGCCACCCGTAGCGGGAGATCGAGCACAGATACGCAGTATTTT
few,TRBV2,-,TRBJ1-5,CASSEGGQPQHF,TGTGCCAGCAGTGAAGGCGGACAGCCCCAGCATTTT
-,TRBV28,-,TRBJ1-4,CASSLRSGLVNEKLFF,TGTGCCAGCAGTCTCCGCTCAGGGTTGGTAAATGAAAAACTGTTTTTT
-,TRBV5-1,-,TRBJ2-1,CASSPEAGSYNEQFF,TGCGCCAGCAGCCCGGAAGCGGGCTCCTACAATGAGCAGTTCTTC
-,TRBV10-3,TRBD1,TRBJ2-1,CAISDNRGDEQFF,TGTGCCATCAGTGATAACAGGGGGGATGAGCAGTTCTTC
-,TRBV28,-,TRBJ2-7,CASSSSGRYEQYF,TGTGCCAGCAGTTCATCAGGCCGCTACGAGCAGTACTTC
-,TRBV7-8,TRBD2,TRBJ2-1,CASSLARLAAYNEQFF,TGTGCCAGCAGCTTAGCCCGGCTAGCGGCTTACAATGAGCAGTTCTTC
-,TRBV10-3,TRBD2,TRBJ2-1,CAISELAGGFNEQFF,TGTGCCATCAGTGAACTAGCGGGAGGGTTTAATGAGCAGTTCTTC
few,TRBV11-2,TRBD1,TRBJ2-7,CASSLEGQGAYEQYF,TGTGCCAGCAGCTTAGAGGGACAGGGGGCCTACGAGCAGTACTTC
-,TRBV2,TRBD1,TRBJ2-4,CASSEQGAGIQYF,TGTGCCAGCAGTGAGCAGGGGGCCGGCATTCAGTACTTC
-,TRBV4-1,-,TRBJ1-2,CASSQDLIPDRLANYGYTF,TGCGCCAGCAGCCAAGATTTGATCCCCGACAGGCTCGCTAACTATGGCTACACCTTC
-,TRBV21-1,-,TRBJ1-4,CARSTGVLCWNEKLFF,TGTGCCAGGAGTACAGGGGTTTTGTGTTGGAATGAAAAACTGTTTTTT